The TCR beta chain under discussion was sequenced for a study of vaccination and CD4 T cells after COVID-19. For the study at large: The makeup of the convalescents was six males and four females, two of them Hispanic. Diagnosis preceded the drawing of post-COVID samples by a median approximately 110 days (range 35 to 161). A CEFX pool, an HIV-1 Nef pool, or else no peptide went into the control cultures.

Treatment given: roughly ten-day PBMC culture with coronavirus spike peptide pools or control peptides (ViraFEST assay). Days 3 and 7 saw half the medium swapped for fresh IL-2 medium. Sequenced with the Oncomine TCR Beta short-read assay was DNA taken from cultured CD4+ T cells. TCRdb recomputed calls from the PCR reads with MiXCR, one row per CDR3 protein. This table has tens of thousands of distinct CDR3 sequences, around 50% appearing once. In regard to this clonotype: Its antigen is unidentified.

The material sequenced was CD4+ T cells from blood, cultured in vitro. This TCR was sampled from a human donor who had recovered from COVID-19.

The CDR3 spells CASSRTRDMPQHF. DNA of the CDR3: TGTGCCAGCAGCCGGACCAGGGACATGCCCCAGCATTTT. The chain employs TRBV7-3 and TRBJ1-5, with D perhaps matching TRBD1 (6 bases). CDR3 length: 13 residues. Germline CDR1 SGHTA, CDR2 FQGTGA. The ends were cut back, 5 bases at V and 9 bases at J, with 14 bases in the middle.